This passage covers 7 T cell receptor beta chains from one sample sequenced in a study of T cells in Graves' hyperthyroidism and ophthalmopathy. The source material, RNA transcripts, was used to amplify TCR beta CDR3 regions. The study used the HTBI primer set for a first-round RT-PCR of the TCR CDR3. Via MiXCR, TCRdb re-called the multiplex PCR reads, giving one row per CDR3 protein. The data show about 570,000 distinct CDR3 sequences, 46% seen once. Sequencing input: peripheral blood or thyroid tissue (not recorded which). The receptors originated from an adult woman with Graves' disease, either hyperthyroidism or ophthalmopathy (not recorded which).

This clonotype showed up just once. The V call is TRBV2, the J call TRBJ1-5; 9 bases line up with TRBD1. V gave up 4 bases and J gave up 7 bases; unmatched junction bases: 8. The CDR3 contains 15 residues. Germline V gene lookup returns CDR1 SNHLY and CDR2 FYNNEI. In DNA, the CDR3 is TGTGCCAGCAGTGTCGGGACAGGGATGGGGCAGCCCCAGCATTTT. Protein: CASSVGTGMGQPQHF.

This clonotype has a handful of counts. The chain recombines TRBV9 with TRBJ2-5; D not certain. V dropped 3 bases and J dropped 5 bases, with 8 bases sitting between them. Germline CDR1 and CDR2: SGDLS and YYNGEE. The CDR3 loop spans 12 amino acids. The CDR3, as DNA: TGTGCCAGCAGCGACCCCCAGGAGACCCAGTACTTC. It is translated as CASSDPQETQYF.

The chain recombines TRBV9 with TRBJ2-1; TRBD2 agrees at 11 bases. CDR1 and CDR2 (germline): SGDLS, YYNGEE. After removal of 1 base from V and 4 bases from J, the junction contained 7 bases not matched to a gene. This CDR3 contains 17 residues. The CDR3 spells CASSVSSGRQVYNEQFF. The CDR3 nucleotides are TGTGCCAGCAGCGTATCTAGCGGGAGGCAGGTGTACAATGAGCAGTTCTTC.

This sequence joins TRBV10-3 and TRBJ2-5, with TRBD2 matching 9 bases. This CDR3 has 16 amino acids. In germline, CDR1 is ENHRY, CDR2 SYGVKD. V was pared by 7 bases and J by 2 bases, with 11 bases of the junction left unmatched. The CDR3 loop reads CAIKWGASGVQETQYF. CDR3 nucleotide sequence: TGTGCCATCAAATGGGGAGCTAGCGGGGTACAAGAGACCCAGTACTTC.

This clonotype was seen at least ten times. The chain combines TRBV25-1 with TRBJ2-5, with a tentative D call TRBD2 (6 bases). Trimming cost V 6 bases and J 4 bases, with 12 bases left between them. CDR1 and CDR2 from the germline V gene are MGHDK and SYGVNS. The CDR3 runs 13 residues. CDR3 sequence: CASSSQAGETQYF. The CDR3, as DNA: TGTGCCAGCAGCAGTCAAGCGGGAGAGACCCAGTACTTC.

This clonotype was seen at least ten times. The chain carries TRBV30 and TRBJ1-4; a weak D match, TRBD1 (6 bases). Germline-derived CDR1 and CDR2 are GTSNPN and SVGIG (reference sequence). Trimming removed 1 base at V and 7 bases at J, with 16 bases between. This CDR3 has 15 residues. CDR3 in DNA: TGTGCCTGGAGTGGAGGGGACACACTAGGTGAAAAACTGTTTTTT. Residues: CAWSGGDTLGEKLFF.

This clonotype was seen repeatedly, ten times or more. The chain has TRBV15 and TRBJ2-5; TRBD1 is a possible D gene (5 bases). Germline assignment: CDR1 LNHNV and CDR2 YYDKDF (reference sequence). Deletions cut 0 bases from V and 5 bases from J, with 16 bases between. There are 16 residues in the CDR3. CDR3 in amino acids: CATSRDQQASGETQYF. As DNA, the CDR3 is TGTGCCACCAGCAGAGATCAACAGGCCAGTGGGGAGACCCAGTACTTC. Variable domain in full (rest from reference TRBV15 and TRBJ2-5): DAMVIQNPRYQVTQFGKPVTLSCSQTLNHNVMYWYQQKSSQAPKLLFHYYDKDFNNEADTPDNFQSRRPNTSFCFLDIRSPGLGDTAMYLCATSRDQQASGETQYFGPGTRLLVL.